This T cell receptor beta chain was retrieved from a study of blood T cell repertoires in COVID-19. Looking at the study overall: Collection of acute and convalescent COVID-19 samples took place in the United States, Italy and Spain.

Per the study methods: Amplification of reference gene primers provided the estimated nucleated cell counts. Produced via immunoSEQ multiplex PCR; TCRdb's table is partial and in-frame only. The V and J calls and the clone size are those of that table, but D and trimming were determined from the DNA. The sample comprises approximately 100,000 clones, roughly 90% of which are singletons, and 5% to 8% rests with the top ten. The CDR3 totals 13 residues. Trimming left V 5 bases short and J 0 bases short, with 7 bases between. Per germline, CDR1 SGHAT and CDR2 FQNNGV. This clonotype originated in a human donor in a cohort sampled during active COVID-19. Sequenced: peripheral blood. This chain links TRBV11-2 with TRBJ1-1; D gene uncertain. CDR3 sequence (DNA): TGTGCCAGCAGCCCCCCCATGAACACTGAAGCTTTCTTT. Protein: CASSPPMNTEAFF.